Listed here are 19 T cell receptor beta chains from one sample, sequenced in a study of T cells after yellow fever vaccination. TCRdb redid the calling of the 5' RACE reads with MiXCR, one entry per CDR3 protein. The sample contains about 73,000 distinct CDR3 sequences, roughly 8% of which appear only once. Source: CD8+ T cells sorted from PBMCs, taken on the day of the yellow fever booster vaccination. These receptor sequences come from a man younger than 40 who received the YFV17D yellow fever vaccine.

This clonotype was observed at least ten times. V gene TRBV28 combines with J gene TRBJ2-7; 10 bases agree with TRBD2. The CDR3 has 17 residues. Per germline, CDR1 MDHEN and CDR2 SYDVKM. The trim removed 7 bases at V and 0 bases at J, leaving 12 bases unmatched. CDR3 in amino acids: CASTHPPGTSASYEQYF. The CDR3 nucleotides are TGTGCCAGCACCCACCCCCCCGGGACTAGCGCCTCCTACGAGCAGTACTTC.

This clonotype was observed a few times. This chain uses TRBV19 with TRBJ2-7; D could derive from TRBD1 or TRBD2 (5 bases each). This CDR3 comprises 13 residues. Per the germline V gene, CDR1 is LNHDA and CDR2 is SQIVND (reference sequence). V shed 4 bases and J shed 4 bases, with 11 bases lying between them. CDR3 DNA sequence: TGTGCCAGTAGTAAAGGGACCCCTTACGAGCAGTACTTC. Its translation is CASSKGTPYEQYF.

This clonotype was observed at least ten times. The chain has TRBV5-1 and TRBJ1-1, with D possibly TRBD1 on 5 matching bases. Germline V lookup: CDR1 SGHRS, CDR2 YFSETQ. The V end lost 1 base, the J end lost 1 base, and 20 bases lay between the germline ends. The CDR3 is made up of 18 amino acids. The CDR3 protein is CASSLSGPTRMGNTEAFF. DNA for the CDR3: TGCGCCAGCAGCTTGTCGGGACCGACAAGGATGGGGAACACTGAAGCTTTCTTT.

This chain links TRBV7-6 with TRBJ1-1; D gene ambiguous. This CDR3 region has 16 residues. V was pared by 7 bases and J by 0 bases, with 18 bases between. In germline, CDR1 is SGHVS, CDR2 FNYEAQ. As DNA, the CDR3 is TGTGCCAGCAAGGGAACAGAAGTGCCGTTGAACACTGAAGCTTTCTTT. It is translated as CASKGTEVPLNTEAFF.

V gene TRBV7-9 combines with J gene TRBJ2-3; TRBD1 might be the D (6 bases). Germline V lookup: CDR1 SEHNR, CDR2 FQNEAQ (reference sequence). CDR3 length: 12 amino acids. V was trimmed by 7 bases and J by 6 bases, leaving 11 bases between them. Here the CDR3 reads CASTLQGDTQYF. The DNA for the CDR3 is TGTGCCAGCACCCTACAGGGCGATACGCAGTATTTT.

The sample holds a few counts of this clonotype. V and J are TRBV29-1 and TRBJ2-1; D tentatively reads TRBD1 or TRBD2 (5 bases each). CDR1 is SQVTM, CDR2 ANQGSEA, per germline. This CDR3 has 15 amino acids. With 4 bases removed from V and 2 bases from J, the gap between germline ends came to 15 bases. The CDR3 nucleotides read TGCAGCGTTGGAGGGGTTTCGGTTCCCTACAATGAGCAGTTCTTC. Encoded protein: CSVGGVSVPYNEQFF.

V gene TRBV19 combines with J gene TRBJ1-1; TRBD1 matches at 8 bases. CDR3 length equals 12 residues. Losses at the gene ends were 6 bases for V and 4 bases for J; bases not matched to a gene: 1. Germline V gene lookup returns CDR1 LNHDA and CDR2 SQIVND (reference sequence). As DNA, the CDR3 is TGTGCCAGTAGAACAGGGGGCACTGAAGCTTTCTTT. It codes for CASRTGGTEAFF.

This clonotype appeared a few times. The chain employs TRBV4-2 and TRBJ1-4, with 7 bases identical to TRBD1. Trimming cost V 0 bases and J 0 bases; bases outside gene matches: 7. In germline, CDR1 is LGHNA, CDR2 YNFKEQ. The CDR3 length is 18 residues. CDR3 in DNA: TGTGCCAGCAGCCAAGAGGTGGGACAGCTCTCAACTAATGAAAAACTGTTTTTT. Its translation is CASSQEVGQLSTNEKLFF.

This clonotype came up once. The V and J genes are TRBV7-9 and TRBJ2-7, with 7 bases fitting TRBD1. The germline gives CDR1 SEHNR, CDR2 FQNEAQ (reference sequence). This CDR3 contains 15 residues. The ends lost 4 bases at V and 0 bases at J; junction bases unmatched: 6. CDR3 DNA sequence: TGTGCCAGCAGCTCAGGACAGGCCACCTCCTACGAGCAGTACTTC. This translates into CASSSGQATSYEQYF. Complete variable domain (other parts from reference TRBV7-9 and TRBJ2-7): DTGVSQNPRHKITKRGQNVTFRCDPISEHNRLYWYRQTLGQGPEFLTYFQNEAQLEKSRLLSDRFSAERPKGSFSTLEIQRTEQGDSAMYLCASSSGQATSYEQYFGPGTRLTVT.

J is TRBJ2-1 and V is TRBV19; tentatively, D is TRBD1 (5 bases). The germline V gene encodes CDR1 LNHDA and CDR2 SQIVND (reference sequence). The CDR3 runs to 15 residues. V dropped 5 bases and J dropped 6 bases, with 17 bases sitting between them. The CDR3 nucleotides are TGTGCCAGTAGTCTTAGAACAGGCTCCCCCAATGAGCAGTTCTTC. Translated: CASSLRTGSPNEQFF.

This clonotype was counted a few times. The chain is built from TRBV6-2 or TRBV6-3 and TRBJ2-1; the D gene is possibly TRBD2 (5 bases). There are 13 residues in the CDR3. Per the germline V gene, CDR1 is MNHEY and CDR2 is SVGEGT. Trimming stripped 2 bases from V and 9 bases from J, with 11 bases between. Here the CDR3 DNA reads TGTGCCAGCAGTTACACCACTAGAACTGAGCAGTTCTTC. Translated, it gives CASSYTTRTEQFF.

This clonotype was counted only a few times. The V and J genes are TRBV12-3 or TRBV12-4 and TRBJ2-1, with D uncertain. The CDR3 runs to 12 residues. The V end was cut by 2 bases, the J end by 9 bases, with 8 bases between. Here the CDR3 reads CASSLSRLEQFF. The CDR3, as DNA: TGTGCCAGCAGTTTAAGTCGGCTTGAGCAGTTCTTC.

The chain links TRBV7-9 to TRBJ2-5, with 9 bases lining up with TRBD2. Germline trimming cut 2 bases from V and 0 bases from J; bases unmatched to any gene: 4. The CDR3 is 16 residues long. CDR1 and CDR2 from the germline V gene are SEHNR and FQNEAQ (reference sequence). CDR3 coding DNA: TGTGCCAGCAGCTTACCCCTAGCGGGACACCAAGAGACCCAGTACTTC. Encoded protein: CASSLPLAGHQETQYF.

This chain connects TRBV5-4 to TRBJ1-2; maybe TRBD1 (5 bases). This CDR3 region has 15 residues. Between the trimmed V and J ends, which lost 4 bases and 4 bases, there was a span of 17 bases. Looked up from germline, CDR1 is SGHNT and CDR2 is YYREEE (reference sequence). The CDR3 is CASSRRTDRTYGYTF. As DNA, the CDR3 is TGTGCCAGCAGCCGGCGAACCGACAGAACCTATGGCTACACCTTC.

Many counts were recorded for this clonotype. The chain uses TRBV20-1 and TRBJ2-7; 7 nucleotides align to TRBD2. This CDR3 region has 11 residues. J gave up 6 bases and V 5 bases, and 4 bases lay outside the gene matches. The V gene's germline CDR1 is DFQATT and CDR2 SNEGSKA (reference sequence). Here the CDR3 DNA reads TGCAGTGCTTCGCGGGGGTTCGAGCAGTACTTC. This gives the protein CSASRGFEQYF.

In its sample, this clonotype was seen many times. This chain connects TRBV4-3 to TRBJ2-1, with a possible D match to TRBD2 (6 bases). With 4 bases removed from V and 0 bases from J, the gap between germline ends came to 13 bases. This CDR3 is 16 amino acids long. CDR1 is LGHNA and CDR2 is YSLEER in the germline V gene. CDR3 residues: CASSPTTGVSYNEQFF. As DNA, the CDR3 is TGCGCCAGCAGCCCCACGACGGGGGTCTCCTACAATGAGCAGTTCTTC.

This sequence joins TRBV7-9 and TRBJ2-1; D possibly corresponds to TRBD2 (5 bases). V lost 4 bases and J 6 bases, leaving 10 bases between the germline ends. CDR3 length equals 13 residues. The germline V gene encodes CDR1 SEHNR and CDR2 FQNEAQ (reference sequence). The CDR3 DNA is TGTGCCAGCAGCTCGACTACGGGCAATGAGCAGTTCTTC. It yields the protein CASSSTTGNEQFF.

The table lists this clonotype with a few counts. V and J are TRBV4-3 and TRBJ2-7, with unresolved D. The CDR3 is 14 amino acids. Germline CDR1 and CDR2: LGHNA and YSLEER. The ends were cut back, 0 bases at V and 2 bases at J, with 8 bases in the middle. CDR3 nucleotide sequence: TGCGCCAGCAGCCAAGAGGATTCACCCTACGAGCAGTACTTC. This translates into CASSQEDSPYEQYF.

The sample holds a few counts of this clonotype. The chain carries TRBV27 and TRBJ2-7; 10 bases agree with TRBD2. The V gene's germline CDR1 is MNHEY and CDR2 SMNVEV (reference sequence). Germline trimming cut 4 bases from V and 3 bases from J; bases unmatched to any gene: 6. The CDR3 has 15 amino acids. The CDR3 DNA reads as TGTGCCAGCAGTTCGGGCTTAGCGGGAGGCTACGAGCAGTACTTC. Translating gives CASSSGLAGGYEQYF.